These 11 T cell receptor beta chains came from one sample sequenced in a study of shared clonotypes between healthy human individuals. Sequenced by immunoSEQ multiplex PCR; TCRdb stores in-frame clones only, minus some. This table has about 1.5 million clones, nearly 99% appearing once. Material for sequencing was naive CD4+ T cells sorted from blood. Specified subset: CD45RA+ positively selected. The receptors shown here come from a man younger than 40 in good health.

This rearrangement joins TRBV7-2 to TRBJ1-2, with D maybe TRBD1 (6 bases). From germline, CDR1 is SGHTA and CDR2 FQGNSA. This CDR3 comprises 16 residues. V lost 1 base, J lost 3 bases, and 15 bases lay in between. The CDR3 DNA follows: TGTGCCAGCAGCTTAGTTTCCACAGGGATTGACTATGGCTACACCTTC. Its translation: CASSLVSTGIDYGYTF.

The CDR3 here is CASSIPGKNTEAFF. CDR3 bases: TGTGCCAGCAGTATACCGGGAAAGAACACTGAAGCTTTCTTT. This rearrangement joins TRBV6-1 to TRBJ1-1; D not resolved. The CDR3 spans 14 residues. CDR1 is MNHNS, CDR2 SASEGT, per germline. V lost 5 bases to trimming and J lost 1 base, with 11 bases between them.

In the case of this clone: The sample contains more than one DNA sequence encoding this CDR3. The chain employs TRBV5-1 and TRBJ2-5; no definite D call. Germline V gene sequence: CDR1 SGHRS, CDR2 YFSETQ. This CDR3 comprises 15 residues. V lost 0 bases and J 2 bases, leaving 11 bases between the germline ends. The CDR3 loop is CASSLVRAPQETQYF. CDR3 nucleotides: TGCGCCAGCAGCTTGGTCCGAGCCCCTCAAGAGACCCAGTACTTC.

In its sample, this clone was seen once. The chain carries TRBV6-5 and TRBJ1-1; 7 nucleotides agree with TRBD1. In germline, CDR1 is MNHEY, CDR2 SVGAGI. This CDR3 has 13 amino acids. The V segment lost 4 bases and the J segment 6 bases; nucleotides outside the gene matches: 5. CDR3 sequence: CASSSVTGSEAFF. CDR3 in DNA: TGTGCCAGCAGTTCCGTGACAGGGTCTGAAGCTTTCTTT.

The chain links TRBV6-1 to TRBJ2-7; D is ambiguous. V lost 7 bases, J lost 3 bases, and 16 bases lay in between. Germline V gene data show CDR1 as MNHNS and CDR2 as SASEGT. There are 14 residues in the CDR3. CDR3 region: CASTPGWALYEQYF. For the CDR3, the DNA is TGTGCCAGCACCCCAGGTTGGGCACTCTACGAGCAGTACTTC.

The V gene is TRBV6-1, the J gene TRBJ2-7; no clear D gene. The V gene lost 8 bases and the J gene lost 0 bases, with 8 bases spanning the gap. This CDR3 has 12 amino acids. Germline V gene data show CDR1 as MNHNS and CDR2 as SASEGT. The CDR3 bases are TGTGCCAGCTCTCAAAACTCCTACGAGCAGTACTTC. This encodes CASSQNSYEQYF.

This chain links TRBV5-4 with TRBJ2-4; TRBD2 matches 8 bases. CDR3 size: 16 residues. Germline V lookup: CDR1 SGHNT, CDR2 YYREEE (reference sequence). Losses at the gene ends were 2 bases for V and 1 base for J; bases not matched to a gene: 5. The CDR3 DNA reads as TGTGCCAGCAGCTTAGCGGGAGTAACGGCCAAAAACATTCAGTACTTC. Translated: CASSLAGVTAKNIQYF. Full variable domain (outside the CDR3, taken from reference TRBV5-4 and TRBJ2-4): ETGVTQSPTHLIKTRGQQVTLRCSSQSGHNTVSWYQQALGQGPQFIFQYYREEENGRGNFPPRFSGLQFPNYSSELNVNALELDDSALYLCASSLAGVTAKNIQYFGAGTRLSVL.

The chain links TRBV15 to TRBJ2-7, with D tentatively TRBD2 (5 bases). The CDR3 runs 14 residues. V was trimmed by 6 bases and J by 4 bases, leaving 16 bases between them. Germline V gene data show CDR1 as LNHNV and CDR2 as YYDKDF (reference sequence). The CDR3, as DNA: TGTGCCACCAGTATGGCCCCCGGGGAATACGAGCAGTACTTC. As protein: CATSMAPGEYEQYF.

The chain recombines TRBV7-8 with TRBJ2-7; the D is unclear. This CDR3 is 14 amino acids long. Trimming took 1 base from V and 4 from J, leaving 11 bases between them. Per germline, CDR1 SGHVS and CDR2 FQNEAQ. This chain's CDR3 is CASSLGVSEYEQYF. The DNA for the CDR3 is TGTGCCAGCAGCTTAGGGGTTTCCGAGTACGAGCAGTACTTC. The full variable domain, with the rest looked up from reference TRBV7-8 and TRBJ2-7, is GAGVSQSPRYKVAKRGQDVALRCDPISGHVSLFWYQQALGQGPEFLTYFQNEAQLDKSGLPSDRFFAERPEGSVSTLKIQRTQQEDSAVYLCASSLGVSEYEQYFGPGTRLTVT.

V and J are TRBV27 and TRBJ2-3, with TRBD1 matching over 7 bases. Germline V gene sequence: CDR1 MNHEY, CDR2 SMNVEV (reference sequence). The CDR3 runs 14 residues. Trimming took 5 bases from V and 0 from J; bases not matched to a gene: 2. The CDR3 reads CASSPDRSTDTQYF. The CDR3 DNA follows: TGTGCCAGCAGTCCGGACAGGAGCACAGATACGCAGTATTTT.

The chain uses TRBV10-3 and TRBJ1-2; D is perhaps TRBD1 (6 bases). V gave up 7 bases and J gave up 2 bases, with 11 bases separating them. CDR3 length: 13 amino acids. Germline values: CDR1 ENHRY, CDR2 SYGVKD. This CDR3 is CAINKDRNYGYTF. DNA of the CDR3: TGTGCCATCAACAAGGACAGAAACTATGGCTACACCTTC.